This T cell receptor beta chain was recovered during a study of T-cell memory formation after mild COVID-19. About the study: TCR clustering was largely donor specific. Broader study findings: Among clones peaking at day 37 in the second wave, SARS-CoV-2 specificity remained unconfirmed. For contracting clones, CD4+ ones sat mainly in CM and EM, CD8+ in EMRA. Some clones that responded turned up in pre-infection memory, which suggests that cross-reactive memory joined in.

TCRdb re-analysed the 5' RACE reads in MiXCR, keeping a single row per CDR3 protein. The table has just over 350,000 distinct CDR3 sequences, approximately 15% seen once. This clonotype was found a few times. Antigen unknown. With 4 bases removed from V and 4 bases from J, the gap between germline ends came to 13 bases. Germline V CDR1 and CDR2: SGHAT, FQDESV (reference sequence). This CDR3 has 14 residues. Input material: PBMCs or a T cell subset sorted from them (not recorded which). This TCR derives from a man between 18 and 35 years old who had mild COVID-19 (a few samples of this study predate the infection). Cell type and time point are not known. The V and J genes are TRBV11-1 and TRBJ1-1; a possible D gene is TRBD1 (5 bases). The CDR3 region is CASSYVTGSTEAFF. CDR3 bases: TGTGCCAGCAGCTACGTCACAGGTTCCACTGAAGCTTTCTTT.